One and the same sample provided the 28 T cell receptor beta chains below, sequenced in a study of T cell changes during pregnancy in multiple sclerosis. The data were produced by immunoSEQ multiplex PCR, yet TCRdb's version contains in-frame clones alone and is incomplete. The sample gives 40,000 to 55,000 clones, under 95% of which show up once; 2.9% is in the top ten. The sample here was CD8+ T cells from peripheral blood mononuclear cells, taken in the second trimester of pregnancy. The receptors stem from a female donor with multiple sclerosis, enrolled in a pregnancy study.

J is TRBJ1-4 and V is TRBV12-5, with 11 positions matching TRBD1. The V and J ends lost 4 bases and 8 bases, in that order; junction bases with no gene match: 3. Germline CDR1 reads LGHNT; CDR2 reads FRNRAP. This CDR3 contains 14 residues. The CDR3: CASGYRTGGEKLFF. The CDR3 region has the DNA TGTGCTAGTGGTTACAGGACAGGGGGCGAAAAACTGTTTTTT.

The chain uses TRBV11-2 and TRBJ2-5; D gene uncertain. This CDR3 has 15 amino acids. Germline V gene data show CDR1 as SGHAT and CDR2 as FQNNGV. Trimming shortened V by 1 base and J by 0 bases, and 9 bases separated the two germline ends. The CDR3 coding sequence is TGTGCCAGCAGCTTAGTTATAACAAACCAAGAGACCCAGTACTTC. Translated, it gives CASSLVITNQETQYF.

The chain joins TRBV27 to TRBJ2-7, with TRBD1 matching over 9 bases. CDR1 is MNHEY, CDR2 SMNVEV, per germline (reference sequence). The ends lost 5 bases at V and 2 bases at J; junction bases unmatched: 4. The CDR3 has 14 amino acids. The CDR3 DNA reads TGTGCCAGCAGTGCCGGGACAGGGCCCTACGAGCAGTACTTC. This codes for CASSAGTGPYEQYF.

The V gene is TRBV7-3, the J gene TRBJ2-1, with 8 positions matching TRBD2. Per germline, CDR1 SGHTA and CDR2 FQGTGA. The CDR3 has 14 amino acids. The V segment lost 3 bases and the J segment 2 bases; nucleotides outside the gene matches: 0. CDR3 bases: TGTGCCAGCAGCTTTAGCGGGGCCTACAATGAGCAGTTCTTC. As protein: CASSFSGAYNEQFF.

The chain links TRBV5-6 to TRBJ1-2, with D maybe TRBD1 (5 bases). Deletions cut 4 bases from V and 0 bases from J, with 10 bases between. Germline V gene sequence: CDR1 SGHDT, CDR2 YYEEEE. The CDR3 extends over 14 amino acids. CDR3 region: CASSGGESNYGYTF. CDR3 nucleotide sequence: TGTGCCAGCAGCGGGGGGGAGTCTAACTATGGCTACACCTTC.

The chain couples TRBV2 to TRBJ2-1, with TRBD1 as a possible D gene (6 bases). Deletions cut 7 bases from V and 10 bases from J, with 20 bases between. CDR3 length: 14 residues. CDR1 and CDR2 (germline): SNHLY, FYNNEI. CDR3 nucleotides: TGTGCCAGCACAGTACAGGGTCCAAATTACGAGCAGTTCTTC. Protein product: CASTVQGPNYEQFF. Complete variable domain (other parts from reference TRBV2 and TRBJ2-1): EPEVTQTPSHQVTQMGQEVILRCVPISNHLYFYWYRQILGQKVEFLVSFYNNEISEKSEIFDDQFSVERPDGSNFTLKIRSTKLEDSAMYFCASTVQGPNYEQFFGPGTRLTVL.

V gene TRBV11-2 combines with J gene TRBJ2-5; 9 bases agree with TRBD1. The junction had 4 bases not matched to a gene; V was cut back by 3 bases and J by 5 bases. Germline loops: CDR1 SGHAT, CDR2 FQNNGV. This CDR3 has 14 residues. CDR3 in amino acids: CASSFSGTGETQYF. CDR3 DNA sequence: TGTGCCAGCAGCTTCTCCGGGACAGGGGAGACCCAGTACTTC.

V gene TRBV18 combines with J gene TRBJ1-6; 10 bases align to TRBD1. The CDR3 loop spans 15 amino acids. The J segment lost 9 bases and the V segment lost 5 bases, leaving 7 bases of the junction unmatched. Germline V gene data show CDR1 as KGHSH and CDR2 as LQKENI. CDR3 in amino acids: CASSEGTGVFSPLHF. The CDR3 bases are TGTGCCAGCTCAGAAGGGACAGGGGTTTTTTCACCCCTCCACTTT.

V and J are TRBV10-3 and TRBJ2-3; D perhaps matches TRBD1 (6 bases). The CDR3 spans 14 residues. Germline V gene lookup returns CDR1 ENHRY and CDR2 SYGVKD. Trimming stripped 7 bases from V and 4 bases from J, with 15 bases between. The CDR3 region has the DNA TGTGCCATCAAGGACAGCATCGGCGCAGATACGCAGTATTTT. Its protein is CAIKDSIGADTQYF.

CDR3 amino acids: CASSDREGQPQHF. CDR3 DNA: TGTGCCAGCAGTGACAGGGAGGGGCAGCCCCAGCATTTT. V usage is TRBV6-1 and J usage is TRBJ1-5, with a possible D match to TRBD1 (5 bases). This CDR3 region has 13 residues. CDR1 and CDR2 (germline): MNHNS, SASEGT. Trimming stripped 3 bases from V and 7 bases from J, with 10 bases between.

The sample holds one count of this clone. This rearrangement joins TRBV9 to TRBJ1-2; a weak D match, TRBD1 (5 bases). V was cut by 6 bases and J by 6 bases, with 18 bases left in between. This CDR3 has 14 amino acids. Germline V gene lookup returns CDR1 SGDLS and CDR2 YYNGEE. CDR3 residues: CASTRGNSRNGYTF. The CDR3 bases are TGTGCCAGCACCCGGGGGAACAGCCGGAATGGCTACACCTTC.

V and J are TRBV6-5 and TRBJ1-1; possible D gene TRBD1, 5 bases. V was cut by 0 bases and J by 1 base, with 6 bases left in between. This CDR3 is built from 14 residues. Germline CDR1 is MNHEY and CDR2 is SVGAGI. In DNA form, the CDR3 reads TGTGCCAGCAGTTACTCGGGGGGGAACACTGAAGCTTTCTTT. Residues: CASSYSGGNTEAFF.

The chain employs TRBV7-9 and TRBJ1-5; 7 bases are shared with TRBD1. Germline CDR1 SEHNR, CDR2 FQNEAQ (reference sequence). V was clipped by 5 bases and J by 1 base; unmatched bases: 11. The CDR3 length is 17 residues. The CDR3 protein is CASSQSTGTESNQPQHF. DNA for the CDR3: TGTGCCAGCAGCCAAAGTACCGGGACAGAAAGCAATCAGCCCCAGCATTTT.

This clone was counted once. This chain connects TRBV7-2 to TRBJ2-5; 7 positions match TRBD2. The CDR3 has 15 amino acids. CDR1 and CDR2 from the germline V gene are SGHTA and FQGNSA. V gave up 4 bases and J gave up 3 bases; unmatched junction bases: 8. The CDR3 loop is CASSSNWGGEETQYF. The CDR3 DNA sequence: TGTGCCAGCAGCTCAAACTGGGGGGGAGAAGAGACCCAGTACTTC.

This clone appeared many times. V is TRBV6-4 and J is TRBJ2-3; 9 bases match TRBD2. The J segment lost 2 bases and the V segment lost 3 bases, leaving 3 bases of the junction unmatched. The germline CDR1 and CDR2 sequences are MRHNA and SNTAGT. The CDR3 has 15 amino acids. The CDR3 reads CASSEASGTTDTQYF. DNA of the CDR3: TGTGCCAGCAGTGAGGCTAGCGGGACCACAGATACGCAGTATTTT.

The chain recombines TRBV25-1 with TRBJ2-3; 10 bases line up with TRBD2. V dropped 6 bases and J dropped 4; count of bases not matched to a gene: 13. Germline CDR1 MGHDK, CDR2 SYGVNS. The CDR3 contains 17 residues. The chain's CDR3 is CASRGLAGAAGADTQYF. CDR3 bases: TGTGCCAGCAGAGGGCTAGCGGGGGCCGCGGGGGCAGATACGCAGTATTTT.

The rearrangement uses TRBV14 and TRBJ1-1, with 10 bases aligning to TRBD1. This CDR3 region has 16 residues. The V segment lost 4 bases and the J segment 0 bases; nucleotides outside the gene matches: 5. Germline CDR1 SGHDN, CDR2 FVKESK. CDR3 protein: CASSLGQGHMNTEAFF. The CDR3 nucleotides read TGTGCCAGCAGCCTGGGACAGGGGCACATGAACACTGAAGCTTTCTTT.

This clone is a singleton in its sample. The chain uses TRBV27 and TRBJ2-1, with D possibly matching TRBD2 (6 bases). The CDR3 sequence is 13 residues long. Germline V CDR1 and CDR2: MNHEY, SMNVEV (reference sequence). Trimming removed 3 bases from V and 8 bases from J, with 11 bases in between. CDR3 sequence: CASSLGTWDEQFF. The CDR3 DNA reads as TGTGCCAGCAGTTTGGGGACTTGGGATGAGCAGTTCTTC.

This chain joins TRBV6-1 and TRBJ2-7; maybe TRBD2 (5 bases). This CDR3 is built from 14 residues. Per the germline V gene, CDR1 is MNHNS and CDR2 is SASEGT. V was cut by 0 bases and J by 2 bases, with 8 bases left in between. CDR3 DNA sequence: TGTGCCAGCAGTGAAGCCGGGGTTACCTACGAGCAGTACTTC. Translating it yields CASSEAGVTYEQYF.

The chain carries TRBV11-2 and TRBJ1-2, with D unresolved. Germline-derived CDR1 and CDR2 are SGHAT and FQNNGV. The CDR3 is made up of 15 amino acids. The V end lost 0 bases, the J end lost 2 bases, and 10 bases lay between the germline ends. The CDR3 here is CASSLDHSLNYGYTF. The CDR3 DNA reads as TGTGCCAGCAGCTTAGATCACAGCCTGAACTATGGCTACACCTTC.

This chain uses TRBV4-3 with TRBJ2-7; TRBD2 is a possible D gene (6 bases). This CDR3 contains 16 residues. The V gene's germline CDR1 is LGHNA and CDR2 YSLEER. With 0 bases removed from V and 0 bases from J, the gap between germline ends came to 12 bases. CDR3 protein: CASSQDKGTDSYEQYF. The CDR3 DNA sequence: TGCGCCAGCAGCCAAGATAAGGGGACTGACTCCTACGAGCAGTACTTC.

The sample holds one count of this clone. CDR3 DNA: TGTGCCAGCAGCTTGGCCACGGGGGCTAGCGGGGTGGAGACCCAGTACTTC. It specifies CASSLATGASGVETQYF. This sequence joins TRBV5-5 and TRBJ2-5; 9 positions match TRBD2. The ends lost 0 bases at V and 5 bases at J; junction bases unmatched: 11. The CDR3 loop spans 17 amino acids. CDR1 is SGHKS and CDR2 is YYEKEE in the germline V gene (reference sequence).

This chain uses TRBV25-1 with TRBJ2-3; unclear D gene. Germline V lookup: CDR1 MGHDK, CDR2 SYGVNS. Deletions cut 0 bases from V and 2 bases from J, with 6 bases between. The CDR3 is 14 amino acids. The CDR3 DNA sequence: TGTGCCAGCAGTGAATATTTTCTCACAGATACGCAGTATTTT. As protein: CASSEYFLTDTQYF.

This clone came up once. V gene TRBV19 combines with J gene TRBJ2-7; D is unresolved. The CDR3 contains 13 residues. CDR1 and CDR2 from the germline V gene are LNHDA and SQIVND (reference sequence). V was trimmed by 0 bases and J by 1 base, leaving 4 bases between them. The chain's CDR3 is CASSIDTSYEQYF. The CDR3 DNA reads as TGTGCCAGTAGTATAGATACTTCCTACGAGCAGTACTTC.

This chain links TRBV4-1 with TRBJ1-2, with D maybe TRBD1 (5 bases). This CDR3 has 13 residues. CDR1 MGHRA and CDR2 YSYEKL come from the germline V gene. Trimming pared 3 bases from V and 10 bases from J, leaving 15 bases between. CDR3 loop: CASSHPRAGPYTF. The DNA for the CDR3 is TGCGCCAGCAGCCATCCCCGGGCAGGGCCCTACACCTTC.

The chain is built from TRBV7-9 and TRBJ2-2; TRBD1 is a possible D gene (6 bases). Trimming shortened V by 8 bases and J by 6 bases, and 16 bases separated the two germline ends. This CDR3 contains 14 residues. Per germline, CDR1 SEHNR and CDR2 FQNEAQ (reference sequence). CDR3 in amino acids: CASDNRANPGELFF. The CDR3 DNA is TGTGCCAGCGATAACAGGGCCAATCCCGGGGAGCTGTTTTTT.

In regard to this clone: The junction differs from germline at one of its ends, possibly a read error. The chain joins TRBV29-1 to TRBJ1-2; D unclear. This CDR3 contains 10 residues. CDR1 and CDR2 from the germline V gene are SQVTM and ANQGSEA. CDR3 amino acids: CSVEEVGRTF. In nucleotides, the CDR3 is TGCAGCGTTGAAGAAGTAGGACGGACTTTC.

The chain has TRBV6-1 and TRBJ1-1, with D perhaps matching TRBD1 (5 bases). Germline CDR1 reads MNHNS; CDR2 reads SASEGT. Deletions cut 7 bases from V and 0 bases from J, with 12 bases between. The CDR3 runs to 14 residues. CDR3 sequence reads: CASTLQVMNTEAFF. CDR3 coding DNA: TGTGCCAGCACGTTACAGGTCATGAACACTGAAGCTTTCTTT.